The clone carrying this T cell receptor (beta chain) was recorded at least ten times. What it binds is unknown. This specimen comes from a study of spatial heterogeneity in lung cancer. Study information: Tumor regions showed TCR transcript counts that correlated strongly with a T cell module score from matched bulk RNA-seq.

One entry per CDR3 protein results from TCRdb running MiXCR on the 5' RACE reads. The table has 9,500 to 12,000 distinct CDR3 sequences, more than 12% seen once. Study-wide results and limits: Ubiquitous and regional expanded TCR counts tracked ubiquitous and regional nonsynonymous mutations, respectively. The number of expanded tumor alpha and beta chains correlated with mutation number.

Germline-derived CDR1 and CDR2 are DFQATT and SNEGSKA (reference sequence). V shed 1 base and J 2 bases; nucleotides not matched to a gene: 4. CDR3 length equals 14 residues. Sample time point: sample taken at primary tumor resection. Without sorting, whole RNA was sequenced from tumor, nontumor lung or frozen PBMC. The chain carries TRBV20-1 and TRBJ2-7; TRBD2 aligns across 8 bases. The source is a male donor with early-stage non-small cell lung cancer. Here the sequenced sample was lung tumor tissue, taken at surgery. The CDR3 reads CSARVSGLAYEQYF. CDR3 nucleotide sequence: TGCAGTGCTAGAGTCTCGGGACTAGCCTACGAGCAGTACTTC.